The text below deals with one TCR beta chain. Profiling relied on immunoSEQ multiplex PCR, and the TCRdb table lists in-frame clones only, not all of them. The table has nearly 60,000 clones, roughly nine tenths seen once. These data are taken from a study of identifying expanded T cells in peripheral blood. This TCR was recovered from a person aged 18 to 70 in good health. Sequenced sample: blood.

The CDR3 region is CASSEWSSYNEQFF. As DNA, the CDR3 is TGTGCCAGCAGTGAGTGGAGCTCCTACAATGAGCAGTTCTTC. This chain uses TRBV2 with TRBJ2-1, with no clear D. V gave up 3 bases and J gave up 0 bases, with 6 bases separating them. CDR1 SNHLY and CDR2 FYNNEI come from the germline V gene. The CDR3 runs to 14 residues.